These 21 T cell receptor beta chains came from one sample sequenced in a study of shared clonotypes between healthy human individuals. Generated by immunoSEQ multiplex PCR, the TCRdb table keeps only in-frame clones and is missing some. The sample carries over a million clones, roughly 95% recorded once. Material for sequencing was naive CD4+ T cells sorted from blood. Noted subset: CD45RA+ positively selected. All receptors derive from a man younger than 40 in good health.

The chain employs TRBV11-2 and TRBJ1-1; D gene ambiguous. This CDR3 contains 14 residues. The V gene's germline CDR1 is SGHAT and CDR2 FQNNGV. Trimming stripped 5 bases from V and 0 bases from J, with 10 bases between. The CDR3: CASSPPHLNTEAFF. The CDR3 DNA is TGTGCCAGCAGCCCCCCCCATCTGAACACTGAAGCTTTCTTT. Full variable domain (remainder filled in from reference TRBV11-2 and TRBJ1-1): EAGVAQSPRYKIIEKRQSVAFWCNPISGHATLYWYQQILGQGPKLLIQFQNNGVVDDSQLPKDRFSAERLKGVDSTLKIQPAKLEDSAVYLCASSPPHLNTEAFFGQGTRLTVV.

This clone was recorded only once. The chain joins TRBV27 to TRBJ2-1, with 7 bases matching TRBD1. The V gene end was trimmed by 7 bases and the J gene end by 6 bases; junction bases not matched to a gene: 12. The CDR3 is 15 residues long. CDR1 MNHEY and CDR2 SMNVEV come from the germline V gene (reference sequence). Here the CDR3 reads CASTEGYRGGNEQFF. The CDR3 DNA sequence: TGTGCCAGCACAGAAGGATACAGGGGTGGCAATGAGCAGTTCTTC.

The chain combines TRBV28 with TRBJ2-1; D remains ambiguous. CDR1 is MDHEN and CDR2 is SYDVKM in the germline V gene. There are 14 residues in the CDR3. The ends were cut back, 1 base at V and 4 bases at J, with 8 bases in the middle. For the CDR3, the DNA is TGTGCCAGCAGTTTATTCGATGCTTACAATGAGCAGTTCTTC. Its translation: CASSLFDAYNEQFF.

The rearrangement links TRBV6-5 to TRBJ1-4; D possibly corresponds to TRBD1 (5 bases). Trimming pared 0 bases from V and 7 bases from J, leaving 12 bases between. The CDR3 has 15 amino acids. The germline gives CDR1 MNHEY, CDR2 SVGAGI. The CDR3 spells CASSYSGAVGEKLFF. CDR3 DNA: TGTGCCAGCAGTTACTCAGGGGCGGTGGGTGAAAAACTGTTTTTT.

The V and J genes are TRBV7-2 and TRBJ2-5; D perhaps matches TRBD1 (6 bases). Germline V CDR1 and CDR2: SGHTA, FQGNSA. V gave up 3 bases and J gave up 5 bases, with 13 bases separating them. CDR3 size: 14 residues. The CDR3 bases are TGTGCCAGCAGCTTCGGGGACACCCTGGAGACCCAGTACTTC. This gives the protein CASSFGDTLETQYF. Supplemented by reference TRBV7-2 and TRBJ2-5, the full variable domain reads GAGVSQSPSNKVTEKGKDVELRCDPISGHTALYWYRQSLGQGLEFLIYFQGNSAPDKSGLPSDRFSAERTGGSVSTLTIQRTQQEDSAVYLCASSFGDTLETQYFGPGTRLLVL.

The CDR3: CASSLESTGSTDTQYF. CDR3 nucleotide sequence: TGTGCCAGCAGCTTAGAATCCACCGGGAGCACAGATACGCAGTATTTT. This chain uses TRBV11-3 with TRBJ2-3; no reliable D call. Germline CDR1 SGHNT, CDR2 YENEEA. V lost 0 bases and J 0 bases, leaving 10 bases between the germline ends. CDR3 size: 16 residues. Full variable domain (missing parts from reference TRBV11-3 and TRBJ2-3): EAGVVQSPRYKIIEKKQPVAFWCNPISGHNTLYWYLQNLGQGPELLIRYENEEAVDDSQLPKDRFSAERLKGVDSTLKIQPAELGDSAVYLCASSLESTGSTDTQYFGPGTRLTVL.

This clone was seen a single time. The CDR3 DNA is TGTGCCAGCAGCCAAAACAGGGGTGGTGAGACCCAGTACTTC. Its protein is CASSQNRGGETQYF. J is TRBJ2-5 and V is TRBV7-2; 7 bases line up with TRBD1. J gave up 5 bases and V 5 bases, and 8 bases lay outside the gene matches. The CDR3 is made up of 14 amino acids. Germline V gene data show CDR1 as SGHTA and CDR2 as FQGNSA.

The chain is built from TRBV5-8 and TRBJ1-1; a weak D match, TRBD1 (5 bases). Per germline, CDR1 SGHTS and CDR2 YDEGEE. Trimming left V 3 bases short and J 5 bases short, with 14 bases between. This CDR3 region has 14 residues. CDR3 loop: CASSSQGKGTEAFF. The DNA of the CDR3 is TGTGCCAGCAGCTCTCAGGGAAAGGGGACTGAAGCTTTCTTT.

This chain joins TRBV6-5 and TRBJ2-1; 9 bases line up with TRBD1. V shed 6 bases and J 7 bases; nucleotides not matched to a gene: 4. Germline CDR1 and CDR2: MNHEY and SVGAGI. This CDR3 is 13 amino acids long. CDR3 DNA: TGTGCCAGCAGACAGGGGGCACGAAATGAGCAGTTCTTC. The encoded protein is CASRQGARNEQFF.

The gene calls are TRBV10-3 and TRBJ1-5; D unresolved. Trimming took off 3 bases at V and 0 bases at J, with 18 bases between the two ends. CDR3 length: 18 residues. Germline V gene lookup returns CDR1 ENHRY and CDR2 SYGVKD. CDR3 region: CAISDSSLRDSSNQPQHF. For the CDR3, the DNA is TGTGCCATCAGTGACTCCTCTCTCCGGGATAGTAGCAATCAGCCCCAGCATTTT.

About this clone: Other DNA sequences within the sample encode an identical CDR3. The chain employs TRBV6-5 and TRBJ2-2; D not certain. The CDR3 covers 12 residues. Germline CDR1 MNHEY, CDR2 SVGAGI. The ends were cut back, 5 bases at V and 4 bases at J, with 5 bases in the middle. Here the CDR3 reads CASSTLTGELFF. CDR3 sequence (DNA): TGTGCCAGCAGTACCCTCACCGGGGAGCTGTTTTTT.

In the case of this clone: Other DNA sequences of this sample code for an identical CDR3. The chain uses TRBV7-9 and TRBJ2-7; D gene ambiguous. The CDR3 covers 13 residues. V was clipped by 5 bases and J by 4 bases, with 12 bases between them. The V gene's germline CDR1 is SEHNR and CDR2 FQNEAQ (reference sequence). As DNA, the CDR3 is TGTGCCAGCAGCCTAGTAGGCTTATACGAGCAGTACTTC. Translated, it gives CASSLVGLYEQYF. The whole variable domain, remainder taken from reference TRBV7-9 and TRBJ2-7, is DTGVSQNPRHKITKRGQNVTFRCDPISEHNRLYWYRQTLGQGPEFLTYFQNEAQLEKSRLLSDRFSAERPKGSFSTLEIQRTEQGDSAMYLCASSLVGLYEQYFGPGTRLTVT.

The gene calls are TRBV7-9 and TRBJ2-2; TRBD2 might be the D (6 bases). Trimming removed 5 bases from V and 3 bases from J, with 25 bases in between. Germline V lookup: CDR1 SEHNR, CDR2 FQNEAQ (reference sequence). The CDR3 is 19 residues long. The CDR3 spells CASSLPVIRGGGDTGELFF. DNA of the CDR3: TGTGCCAGCAGCCTCCCGGTAATCCGGGGCGGAGGGGACACCGGGGAGCTGTTTTTT.

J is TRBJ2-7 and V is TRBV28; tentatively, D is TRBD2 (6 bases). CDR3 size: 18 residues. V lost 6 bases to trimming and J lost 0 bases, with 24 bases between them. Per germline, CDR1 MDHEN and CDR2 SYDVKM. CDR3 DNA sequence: TGTGCCAGCAGCCCCTGGGGGGTACCAGGGCAGAGCTCCTACGAGCAGTACTTC. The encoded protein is CASSPWGVPGQSSYEQYF.

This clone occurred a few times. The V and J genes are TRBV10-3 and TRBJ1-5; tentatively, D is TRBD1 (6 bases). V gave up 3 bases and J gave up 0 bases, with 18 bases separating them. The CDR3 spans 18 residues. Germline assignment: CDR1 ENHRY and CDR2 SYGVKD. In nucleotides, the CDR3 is TGTGCCATCAGTGACGGTCGAGGGGGAGACCATAGCAATCAGCCCCAGCATTTT. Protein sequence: CAISDGRGGDHSNQPQHF.

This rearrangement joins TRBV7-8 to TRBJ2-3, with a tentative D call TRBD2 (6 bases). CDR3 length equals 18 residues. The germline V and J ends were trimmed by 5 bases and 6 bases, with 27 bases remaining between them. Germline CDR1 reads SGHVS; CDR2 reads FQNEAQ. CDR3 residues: CASSGDASEHLPGDTQYF. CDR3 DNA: TGTGCCAGCAGCGGGGATGCTAGCGAGCACTTGCCTGGGGATACGCAGTATTTT.

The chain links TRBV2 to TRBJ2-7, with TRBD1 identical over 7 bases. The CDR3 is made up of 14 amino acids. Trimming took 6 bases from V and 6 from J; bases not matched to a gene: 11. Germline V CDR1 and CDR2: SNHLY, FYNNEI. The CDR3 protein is CASRTLLQGLEQYF. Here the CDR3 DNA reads TGTGCCAGCAGGACCCTCCTACAGGGGCTCGAGCAGTACTTC.

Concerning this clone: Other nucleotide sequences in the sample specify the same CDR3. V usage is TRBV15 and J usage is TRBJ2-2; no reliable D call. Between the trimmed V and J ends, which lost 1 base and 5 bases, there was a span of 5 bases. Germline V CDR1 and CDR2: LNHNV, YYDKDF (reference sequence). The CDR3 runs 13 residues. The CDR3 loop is CATSRAVTGELFF. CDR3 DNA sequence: TGTGCCACCAGCAGAGCAGTAACCGGGGAGCTGTTTTTT.

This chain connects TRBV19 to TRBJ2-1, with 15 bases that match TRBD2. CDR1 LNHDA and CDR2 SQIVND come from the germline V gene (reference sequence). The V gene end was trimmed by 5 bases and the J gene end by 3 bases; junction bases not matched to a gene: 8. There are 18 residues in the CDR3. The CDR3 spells CASSQLGTSGRYYNEQFF. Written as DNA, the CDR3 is TGTGCCAGTAGTCAGCTAGGGACTAGCGGGAGGTACTACAATGAGCAGTTCTTC. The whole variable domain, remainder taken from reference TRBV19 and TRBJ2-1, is DGGITQSPKYLFRKEGQNVTLSCEQNLNHDAMYWYRQDPGQGLRLIYYSQIVNDFQKGDIAEGYSVSREKKESFPLTVTSAQKNPTAFYLCASSQLGTSGRYYNEQFFGPGTRLTVL.

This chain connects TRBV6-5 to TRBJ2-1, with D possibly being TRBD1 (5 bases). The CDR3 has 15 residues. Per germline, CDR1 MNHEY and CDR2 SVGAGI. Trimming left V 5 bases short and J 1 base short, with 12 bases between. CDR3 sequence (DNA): TGTGCCAGCAGTCCCAGGGCGGTATCCTACAATGAGCAGTTCTTC. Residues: CASSPRAVSYNEQFF.

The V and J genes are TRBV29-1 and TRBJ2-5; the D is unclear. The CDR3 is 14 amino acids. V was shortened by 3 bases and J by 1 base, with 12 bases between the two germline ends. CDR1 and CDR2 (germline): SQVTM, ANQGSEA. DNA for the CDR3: TGCAGCGTTGAGTATAGGGCTAGCCAAGAGACCCAGTACTTC. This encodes CSVEYRASQETQYF.